This T cell receptor beta chain emerged from a study of T cells after yellow fever vaccination. This clonotype was seen repeatedly, ten times or more. MiXCR, applied by TCRdb to the 5' RACE reads, yields one record per CDR3 protein. The profile shows about 310,000 distinct CDR3 sequences, 3.6% of them singletons. Sequencing used PBMCs, obtained on the day of the yellow fever booster vaccination. The sequence came from a man in his late teens or twenties who received the YFV17D yellow fever vaccine.

The CDR3 is CASSLEARRGNAFF. In DNA, the CDR3 is TGTGCCAGCAGCTTAGAGGCTCGGAGGGGGAATGCTTTCTTT. The V gene is TRBV11-2, the J gene TRBJ1-1, with D perhaps TRBD1 (6 bases). The CDR3 has 14 residues. The germline CDR1 and CDR2 sequences are SGHAT and FQNNGV. V lost 0 bases to trimming and J lost 11 bases, with 16 bases between them.